The source of this T cell receptor beta chain is a study of Ad26.COV2.S vaccination and SARS-CoV-2 variants listed by TCRdb under 2021. As for the study more broadly: Vaccine-arm donors came from COV1001, a multicentre, randomized, double-blind, placebo-controlled phase I-IIa trial of Ad26.COV2.S in healthy adults. The TCR-sequenced set comprised approximately 30 samples: some 20 Ad26.COV2.S vaccine recipients, 5 placebo recipients and 8 SARS-CoV-2 convalescent individuals. Blinding of investigators to trial group allocation was maintained during experiments and outcome assessment. Trial participants were randomized into five groups of five: low-dose or high-dose Ad26.COV2.S given once or twice, or placebo on both occasions. TCRbeta repertoire sequencing served as the tool for gauging how specific and how broad the SARS-CoV-2-reactive T cell receptors were following Ad26.COV2.S vaccination. Ad26.COV2.S was given intramuscularly at 5x10^10 or 1x10^11 viral particles, as a single shot or as two shots 56 days apart.

Sequences SEHNR (CDR1) and FQNEAQ (CDR2) are obtained from the germline V gene (reference sequence). Cut back by 5 bases and 7 bases, the V and J ends lie 15 bases apart. The CDR3 covers 13 residues, taking in both the cysteine and the phenylalanine. CDR3 DNA is the only sequence kept; it has 39 bases, read in frame from the first base. The immunoSEQ Assay was used to sequence TCRbeta CDR3 regions. After extraction, genomic DNA underwent amplification by bias-controlled multiplex PCR, followed by high-throughput sequencing. The authors' pipeline ran thus. Collapsing and filtering of sequences were performed to quantify the absolute abundance of each unique TCRbeta CDR3 region. T cell fraction was estimated by normalizing TCRbeta template counts to usable DNA, with usable DNA measured through amplification of reference genes found in all nucleated cells. Repertoire TCRs were annotated as SARS-CoV-2-specific when V gene, CDR3 amino acid sequence and J gene were exactly matched to a known reactive TCR set. MIRA supplied the reference SARS-CoV-2 TCR set, which was filtered for enrichment in COVID-19-positive ImmuneCODE repertoires so that public or cross-reactive TCRs were removed. Using the MIRA antigens, annotated TCRs were further analysed by specific ORF or by position within an ORF. Breadth was defined as annotated unique rearrangements over total unique productive rearrangements; depth was the summed frequency of those rearrangements. Group comparisons of TCR breadth used two-sided Wilcoxon rank-sum tests. What TCRdb holds here is the immuneACCESS table cut down to in-frame rearrangements. Part of the clones is not present; checked against another copy, under half of the missing clones reflect an unresolved V gene, and the others are unexplained. V and J calls plus clone size are reproduced from that table; the DNA served to infer D and trimming. Here the sample has 300,000 to 350,000 clones; 90% occur a single time. Approximately 5% of the sample is held by the ten biggest clonotypes.

Note on this clone: It has no known antigen specificity. No base quality values were provided; no much bigger clone lies one nucleotide off.

Overall study outcomes, separate from this receptor: Comparable non-spike TCR breadth was observed between vaccine and placebo recipients, consistent with only spike being contained in the vaccine. After vaccination, substantial breadth of spike-specific CD8+ and CD4+ T cell responses was reported. The study was not powered for comparison of responses between vaccine doses or regimens. The authors noted that total T cell responses may have been underestimated by the TCR breadth and depth analyses. Compared with placebo recipients, Ad26.COV2.S recipients showed higher spike-specific TCR breadth (P = 0.0014).

The label giving this sample's treatment or condition can be read as: around 19 received Ad26.COV2.S at low or high dose, single or two shots; roughly 5 received placebo; per-sample allocation not given. Repertoires of vaccine and placebo recipients were sequenced from samples collected on day 63 after the first injection. In Cohort 1b, 25 or so adults aged 18-55 years were enrolled at a single site in Boston, USA, between 29 July and 7 August 2020. Ad26.COV2.S consisted of a replication-incompetent adenovirus type 26 vector by which a prefusion-stabilized SARS-CoV-2 spike protein from the original Wuhan strain was expressed.

The V and J segments used are TRBV7-9 and TRBJ2-7, with a weak D call of TRBD2 (6 bases match). The origin of this receptor is a person between 18 and 60 years old who received the Ad26.COV2.S COVID-19 vaccine or a placebo. Sequencing used peripheral blood, obtained in a trial of Ad26.COV2.S vaccine versus placebo. The CDR3 reads CASSILGRTEQYF. The DNA sequence is given as TGTGCCAGCAGCATACTAGGGAGGACGGAGCAGTACTTC.